This TCR beta chain is drawn from a study of vaccination and CD4 T cells after COVID-19. As to treatment: approximately nine-day PBMC culture with coronavirus spike peptide pools or control peptides (ViraFEST assay). V lost 6 bases, J lost 5 bases, and 10 bases lay in between. This CDR3 is built from 12 residues. Germline V gives CDR1 SNHLY, CDR2 FYNNEI. Cultured CD4+ T cells had their DNA profiled by the Oncomine TCR Beta short-read assay. One entry per CDR3 protein results from TCRdb running MiXCR on the PCR reads. The sample shows tens of thousands of distinct CDR3 sequences, about half of them seen only once. Comments on this clonotype: Its antigen is not identified.

Sequencing was carried out using CD4+ T cells from blood, cultured in vitro. The chain is built from TRBV2 and TRBJ2-5; D remains unclear. This clonotype was sampled from a human donor who had recovered from COVID-19. CDR3 sequence: CASSAAVETQYF. CDR3 nucleotide sequence: TGTGCCAGCAGCGCCGCGGTGGAGACCCAGTACTTC.